The next 23 T cell receptor beta chains were all read from a single sample in a study of blood T cells in healthy people across ages. Together with a sample-barcoded 5' primer, a J-beta primer mix was included in a second PCR lasting about 7 to 11 cycles. TCRdb redid the calling of the 5' RACE reads with MiXCR, one entry per CDR3 protein. The sample has some 760,000 distinct CDR3 sequences, around 25% seen once; the top ten hold approximately 3.7%. The same data also contributed to another study, on T cells of mothers and their children.

Sequenced sample: blood. These receptors were taken from a boy aged 5 to 17 in good health.

The V call is TRBV7-2, the J call TRBJ1-5; D not certain. The CDR3 spans 13 residues. V lost 1 base and J lost 5, with 6 bases in between. Per the germline V gene, CDR1 is SGHTA and CDR2 is FQGNSA. CDR3 sequence: CASSLDAHQPQHF. The CDR3 nucleotides are TGTGCCAGCAGCTTAGACGCCCATCAGCCCCAGCATTTT.

The gene calls are TRBV24-1 and TRBJ2-3; 8 bases align to TRBD1. J lost 3 bases, V lost 0 bases, and 4 bases had no gene match. Per germline, CDR1 KGHDR and CDR2 SFDVKD. CDR3 length: 16 residues. This CDR3 reads CATSDLPGGGTDTQYF. The CDR3 region has the DNA TGTGCCACCAGTGATTTGCCAGGGGGCGGGACAGATACGCAGTATTTT.

The sample holds a few counts of this clonotype. The chain carries TRBV6-2 or TRBV6-3 and TRBJ2-1, with 8 positions matching TRBD2. V shed 4 bases, J shed 0 bases, and the junction held 8 bases outside the gene matches. The CDR3 length is 17 residues. CDR1 is MNHEY, CDR2 SVGEGT, per germline. CDR3 sequence: CASSFTVRGVSYNEQFF. DNA for the CDR3: TGTGCCAGCAGTTTCACCGTGCGGGGGGTCTCCTACAATGAGCAGTTCTTC.

The rearrangement uses TRBV20-1 and TRBJ2-7, with D perhaps matching TRBD2 (5 bases). CDR3 size: 12 residues. Germline CDR1 and CDR2: DFQATT and SNEGSKA (reference sequence). Trimming removed 6 bases from V and 0 bases from J, with 9 bases in between. The CDR3 DNA reads as TGCAGTGCCACAACTAGCTCCTACGAGCAGTACTTC. It encodes CSATTSSYEQYF.

This clonotype has only a few counts. The V call is TRBV7-2, the J call TRBJ1-5; no clear D gene. CDR3 length: 15 amino acids. Germline-derived CDR1 and CDR2 are SGHTA and FQGNSA. The ends were cut back, 5 bases at V and 4 bases at J, with 15 bases in the middle. The CDR3 bases are TGTGCCAGCAGCCAGTGGGCAGCGAAGAATCAGCCCCAGCATTTT. It specifies CASSQWAAKNQPQHF.

The chain couples TRBV15 to TRBJ2-1, with unresolved D. V lost 0 bases, J lost 5 bases, and 14 bases lay in between. Germline V gene sequence: CDR1 LNHNV, CDR2 YYDKDF (reference sequence). This CDR3 has 16 residues. CDR3 loop: CATSREMKGLDNEQFF. CDR3 coding DNA: TGTGCCACCAGCAGAGAGATGAAAGGTTTGGACAATGAGCAGTTCTTC. Combining the CDR3 with reference TRBV15 and TRBJ2-1 gives the whole variable domain DAMVIQNPRYQVTQFGKPVTLSCSQTLNHNVMYWYQQKSSQAPKLLFHYYDKDFNNEADTPDNFQSRRPNTSFCFLDIRSPGLGDTAMYLCATSREMKGLDNEQFFGPGTRLTVL.

This clonotype was seen a few times. CDR3 amino acids: CASSMTRSNVLTF. The CDR3 coding sequence is TGTGCCAGTAGTATGACCAGGAGCAACGTCCTGACTTTC. J is TRBJ2-6 and V is TRBV19, with D unresolved. The CDR3 length is 13 residues. Germline V lookup: CDR1 LNHDA, CDR2 SQIVND (reference sequence). V lost 3 bases and J lost 9, with 9 bases in between.

A few counts support this clonotype. The chain employs TRBV29-1 and TRBJ2-7; no clear D. CDR3 length: 15 amino acids. CDR1 and CDR2 from the germline V gene are SQVTM and ANQGSEA. V was cut by 4 bases and J by 0 bases, with 16 bases left in between. CDR3 sequence: CSVVFTIRSSYEQYF. In nucleotides, the CDR3 is TGCAGCGTTGTATTTACGATCAGGAGCTCCTACGAGCAGTACTTC.

The sample holds a few counts of this clonotype. The CDR3 here is CSVGGLETQYF. In nucleotides, the CDR3 is TGCAGCGTTGGTGGGCTGGAGACCCAGTACTTC. The rearrangement links TRBV29-1 to TRBJ2-5, with unresolved D. Germline loops: CDR1 SQVTM, CDR2 ANQGSEA. The CDR3 runs to 11 residues. Trimming took 4 bases from V and 5 from J, leaving 8 bases between them.

In DNA, the CDR3 is TGCAGTGCTAGACCAGGAGCGGGGGGGCTTTTTAATGAGCAGTTCTTC. This codes for CSARPGAGGLFNEQFF. The chain combines TRBV20-1 with TRBJ2-5, with TRBD2 matching 10 bases. The assigned J gene may be wrong: the sequence end matches TRBJ2-1 better. CDR3 size: 16 residues. Per germline, CDR1 DFQATT and CDR2 SNEGSKA (reference sequence).

The chain has TRBV27 and TRBJ2-7; unclear D gene. This CDR3 is 13 amino acids long. CDR1 MNHEY and CDR2 SMNVEV come from the germline V gene (reference sequence). Trimming pared 3 bases from V and 0 bases from J, leaving 6 bases between. DNA of the CDR3: TGTGCCAGCAGTTTCCACCCCTCCTACGAGCAGTACTTC. Translated, it gives CASSFHPSYEQYF.

The chain joins TRBV30 to TRBJ2-5; weak D call: TRBD2 (6 bases). Germline CDR1 is GTSNPN and CDR2 is SVGIG (reference sequence). The CDR3 length is 14 residues. Trimming removed 0 bases from V and 7 bases from J, with 15 bases in between. The CDR3 is CAWSVRGRGVTQYF. CDR3 coding DNA: TGTGCCTGGAGTGTACGGGGGAGAGGAGTGACCCAGTACTTC.

The J gene is TRBJ2-1, the V gene TRBV27; 8 positions agree with TRBD2. With 6 bases clipped from V and 8 bases from J, the junction kept 12 bases outside the gene matches. This CDR3 region has 15 residues. CDR1 is MNHEY, CDR2 SMNVEV, per germline (reference sequence). As DNA, the CDR3 is TGTGCCAGCAGCCTCACGCCGGGACTAGTCTATGAGCAGTTCTTC. Amino acids: CASSLTPGLVYEQFF.

This clonotype was counted a few times. The CDR3 sequence: CSAPGHKLNEQFF. The DNA of the CDR3 is TGCAGTGCTCCGGGACACAAGCTCAATGAGCAGTTCTTC. This rearrangement joins TRBV20-1 to TRBJ2-7; tentatively, D is TRBD1 (6 bases). Matching the DNA end better, TRBJ2-1 makes the J call doubtful. Germline assignment: CDR1 DFQATT and CDR2 SNEGSKA (reference sequence). The CDR3 is 13 residues long.

This chain uses TRBV6-2 or TRBV6-3 with TRBJ1-5; D is possibly TRBD1 (5 bases). The CDR3 has 16 amino acids. Germline loops: CDR1 MNHEY, CDR2 SVGEGT. V lost 2 bases and J 1 base, leaving 12 bases between the germline ends. The CDR3 reads CASSYEGPGSNQPQHF. For the CDR3, the DNA is TGTGCCAGCAGTTACGAGGGGCCGGGGAGCAATCAGCCCCAGCATTTT.

This clonotype was seen ten or more times. This chain's CDR3 is CASSLGGVETQYF. As DNA, the CDR3 is TGTGCCAGCAGCTTAGGGGGTGTAGAGACCCAGTACTTC. V and J are TRBV7-2 and TRBJ2-5; D is ambiguous. V was trimmed by 1 base and J by 4 bases, leaving 7 bases between them. Germline CDR1 is SGHTA and CDR2 is FQGNSA. The CDR3 totals 13 residues. Together with reference TRBV7-2 and TRBJ2-5, the CDR3 gives the full variable domain: GAGVSQSPSNKVTEKGKDVELRCDPISGHTALYWYRQSLGQGLEFLIYFQGNSAPDKSGLPSDRFSAERTGGSVSTLTIQRTQQEDSAVYLCASSLGGVETQYFGPGTRLLVL.

Remarks on this clonotype: The germline gene is not matched at one end of the junction; a read error may be the cause. The genes are TRBV7-8 and TRBJ1-2; no firm D call. CDR3 length: 13 residues. Germline V lookup: CDR1 SGHVS, CDR2 FQNEAQ. CDR3 bases: TGCGCCAGCAGCTCGGGTACGCGCCCTGGCTACACCTTC. It yields the protein CASSSGTRPGYTF.

This clonotype came up a few times. The chain joins TRBV7-9 to TRBJ1-2, with a tentative D call TRBD1 (5 bases). Germline CDR1 is SEHNR and CDR2 is FQNEAQ (reference sequence). The CDR3 length is 13 residues. V lost 6 bases and J lost 2, with 10 bases in between. The CDR3 DNA sequence: TGTGCCAGCAGGGACGGGGACAACTATGGCTACACCTTC. Protein product: CASRDGDNYGYTF.

This clonotype was found once. The genes are TRBV20-1 and TRBJ1-6; 7 positions agree with TRBD1. Losses at the gene ends were 0 bases for V and 2 bases for J; bases not matched to a gene: 7. The CDR3 loop spans 17 amino acids. CDR1 and CDR2 (germline): DFQATT, SNEGSKA (reference sequence). The CDR3 DNA reads TGCAGTGCTAGAGATTTTAGGGGGCCAGCCTATAATTCACCCCTCCACTTT. Protein: CSARDFRGPAYNSPLHF.

CDR3: CASSAGGDPTQPQHF. The CDR3 DNA follows: TGTGCCAGCAGCGCAGGGGGTGACCCCACTCAGCCCCAGCATTTT. The chain employs TRBV9 and TRBJ1-5; 7 nucleotides align to TRBD1. Per germline, CDR1 SGDLS and CDR2 YYNGEE. The CDR3 contains 15 residues. J was trimmed by 6 bases and V by 3 bases; bases with no gene match: 9.

This clonotype was recorded at least ten times. J is TRBJ2-5 and V is TRBV6-5, with TRBD1 identical over 11 bases. This CDR3 comprises 15 residues. In germline, CDR1 is MNHEY, CDR2 SVGAGI. Trimming cost V 5 bases and J 2 bases; bases outside gene matches: 4. CDR3 DNA sequence: TGTGCCAGCAGTCCCTGGGACAGGGGGCAAGAGACCCAGTACTTC. The encoded protein is CASSPWDRGQETQYF.

There are a few counts of this clonotype. This chain links TRBV20-1 with TRBJ1-1, with 8 bases matching TRBD1. Germline V CDR1 and CDR2: DFQATT, SNEGSKA (reference sequence). Unmatched junction bases numbered 5, after V lost 5 bases and J lost 0 bases. CDR3 length equals 14 residues. CDR3 loop: CSARTGSVNTEAFF. The DNA of the CDR3 is TGCAGTGCTCGGACAGGGTCGGTGAACACTGAAGCTTTCTTT.

This clonotype was seen a few times. A read error is likely, as this CDR3 ends without the conserved phenylalanine or tryptophan. The CDR3 coding sequence is TGTGCCAGCAGTCTTAGCGTCGGGACGCAGTATCTT. This sequence encodes CASSLSVGTQYL. The chain has TRBV12-3 or TRBV12-4 and TRBJ2-3; D may be TRBD2 (5 bases). The CDR3 has 12 residues. Trimming took 5 bases from V and 9 from J, leaving 12 bases between them.